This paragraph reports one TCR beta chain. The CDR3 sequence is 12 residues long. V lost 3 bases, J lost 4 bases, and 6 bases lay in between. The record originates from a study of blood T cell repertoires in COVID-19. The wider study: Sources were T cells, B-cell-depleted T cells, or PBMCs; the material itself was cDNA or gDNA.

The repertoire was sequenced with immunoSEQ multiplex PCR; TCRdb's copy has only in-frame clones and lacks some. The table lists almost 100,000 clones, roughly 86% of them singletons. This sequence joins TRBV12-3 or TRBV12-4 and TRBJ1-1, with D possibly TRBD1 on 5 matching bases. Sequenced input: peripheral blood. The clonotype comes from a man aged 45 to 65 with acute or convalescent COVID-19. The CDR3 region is CASSFRGTEAFF. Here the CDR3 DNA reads TGTGCCAGCAGTTTTAGGGGCACTGAAGCTTTCTTT.